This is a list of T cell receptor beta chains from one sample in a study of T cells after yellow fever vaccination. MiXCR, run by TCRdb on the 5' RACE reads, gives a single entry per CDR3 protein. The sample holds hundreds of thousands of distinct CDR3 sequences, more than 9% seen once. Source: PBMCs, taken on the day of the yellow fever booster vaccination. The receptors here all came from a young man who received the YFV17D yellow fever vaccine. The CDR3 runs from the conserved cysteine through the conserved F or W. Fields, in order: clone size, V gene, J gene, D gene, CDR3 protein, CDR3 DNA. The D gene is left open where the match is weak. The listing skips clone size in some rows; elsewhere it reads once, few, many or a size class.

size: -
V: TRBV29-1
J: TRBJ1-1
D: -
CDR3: CSVVWSGQVKAFF
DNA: TGCAGCGTTGTTTGGTCGGGTCAGGTGAAAGCTTTCTTT

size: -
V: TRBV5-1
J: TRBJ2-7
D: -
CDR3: CASSLLPGSAEQYF
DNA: TGCGCCAGCAGCTTGCTGCCCGGGAGCGCCGAGCAGTACTTC

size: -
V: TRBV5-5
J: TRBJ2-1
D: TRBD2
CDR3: CASSSDRGLAGPYNEQFF
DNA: TGTGCCAGCAGTTCGGACAGGGGACTAGCGGGACCCTACAATGAGCAGTTCTTC

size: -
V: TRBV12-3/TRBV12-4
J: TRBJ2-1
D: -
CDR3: CASSLRDTFNEQFF
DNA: TGTGCCAGCAGCCTCCGGGACACGTTCAATGAGCAGTTCTTC

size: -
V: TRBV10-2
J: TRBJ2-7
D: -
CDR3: CASSGPRGQASYSYEQYF
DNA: TGCGCCAGCAGTGGGCCCCGAGGGCAGGCCTCCTATTCCTACGAGCAGTACTTC

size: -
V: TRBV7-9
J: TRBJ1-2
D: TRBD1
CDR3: CASSGGQIYGYTF
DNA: TGTGCCAGCAGCGGGGGACAGATCTATGGCTACACCTTC

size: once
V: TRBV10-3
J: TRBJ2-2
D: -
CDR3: CAASRGTITGELFF
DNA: TGTGCCGCATCCCGAGGCACAATCACCGGGGAGCTGTTTTTT

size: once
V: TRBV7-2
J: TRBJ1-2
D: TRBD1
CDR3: CASSLSAGGYSF
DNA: TGTGCCAGCAGCTTATCGGCAGGGGGCTACTCCTTC

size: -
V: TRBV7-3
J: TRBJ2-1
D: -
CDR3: CASSPSREPAGQFF
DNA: TGTGCCAGCAGCCCCTCCCGGGAGCCTGCGGGGCAGTTCTTC

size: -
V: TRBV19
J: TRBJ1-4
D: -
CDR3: CASRGDVREKLFF
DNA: TGTGCCAGCCGGGGAGATGTTCGGGAAAAACTGTTTTTT

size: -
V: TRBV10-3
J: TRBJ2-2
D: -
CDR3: CAIRDPSGELFF
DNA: TGTGCCATCAGGGACCCCTCGGGAGAGCTGTTTTTT

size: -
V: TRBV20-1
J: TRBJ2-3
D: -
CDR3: CSAPEGPTQYF
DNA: TGCAGTGCCCCGGAGGGCCCGACGCAGTATTTT